One and the same sample provided the 10 T cell receptor beta chains below, sequenced in a study of T-cell memory formation after mild COVID-19. TCRdb fed the 5' RACE reads into MiXCR, producing one record per CDR3 protein. The table shows about 360,000 distinct CDR3 sequences, with around 15% occurring only once. Material for sequencing was PBMCs or a T cell subset sorted from them (not recorded which). These receptor sequences come from a man between 18 and 29 years old who had mild COVID-19 (a few samples of this study predate the infection). Cell type and time point are not known.

This clonotype was counted a few times. The chain combines TRBV28 with TRBJ1-1; D ambiguous. Trimming removed 3 bases at V and 1 base at J, with 9 bases between. CDR3 size: 14 residues. CDR1 and CDR2 from the germline V gene are MDHEN and SYDVKM. CDR3 in amino acids: CASSFLRENTEAFF. Written as DNA, the CDR3 is TGTGCCAGCAGTTTCTTACGGGAGAACACTGAAGCTTTCTTT. Together with reference TRBV28 and TRBJ1-1, the CDR3 gives the full variable domain: DVKVTQSSRYLVKRTGEKVFLECVQDMDHENMFWYRQDPGLGLRLIYFSYDVKMKEKGDIPEGYSVSREKKERFSLILESASTNQTSMYLCASSFLRENTEAFFGQGTRLTVV.

This clonotype came up many times. This chain uses TRBV7-9 with TRBJ2-3; a possible D gene is TRBD2 (6 bases). Trimming cost V 4 bases and J 5 bases, with 16 bases left between them. The CDR3 is made up of 15 amino acids. Germline lookup yields CDR1 SEHNR and CDR2 FQNEAQ (reference sequence). CDR3 DNA sequence: TGTGCCAGCAGCTCACGAGCGGAGGGTGGAGATACGCAGTATTTT. Protein product: CASSSRAEGGDTQYF.

This clonotype was recorded a few times. This sequence joins TRBV20-1 and TRBJ1-4; D unresolved. With 3 bases removed from V and 4 bases from J, the gap between germline ends came to 9 bases. Germline V lookup: CDR1 DFQATT, CDR2 SNEGSKA (reference sequence). The CDR3 consists of 13 residues. CDR3: CSASTLINEKLFF. CDR3 coding DNA: TGCAGTGCTAGTACACTGATTAATGAAAAACTGTTTTTT.

This clonotype has just a few counts. The chain recombines TRBV4-2 with TRBJ1-2, with D perhaps TRBD1 (6 bases). The CDR3 is 13 residues long. Germline lookup yields CDR1 LGHNA and CDR2 YNFKEQ. The V end lost 2 bases, the J end lost 6 bases, and 10 bases lay between the germline ends. The CDR3 reads CASSQKGGHGYTF. Written as DNA, the CDR3 is TGTGCCAGCAGCCAAAAGGGGGGGCATGGCTACACCTTC.

This clonotype turned up a few times. The chain is built from TRBV20-1 and TRBJ1-1; D not certain. This CDR3 spans 14 amino acids. Germline V gene data show CDR1 as DFQATT and CDR2 as SNEGSKA (reference sequence). Trimming cost V 5 bases and J 5 bases, with 18 bases left between them. This CDR3 reads CSAGRRAPRTEAFF. CDR3 nucleotides: TGCAGTGCTGGAAGGAGGGCTCCTCGGACTGAAGCTTTCTTT.

This clonotype was detected ten times or more. V usage is TRBV7-2 and J usage is TRBJ2-3; D perhaps matches TRBD2 (5 bases). Germline loops: CDR1 SGHTA, CDR2 FQGNSA. This CDR3 region has 14 residues. Between the trimmed V and J ends, which lost 3 bases and 5 bases, there was a span of 12 bases. CDR3 in DNA: TGTGCCAGCAGCTTGAGCCTAGAGGGAGATACGCAGTATTTT. It yields the protein CASSLSLEGDTQYF.

V gene TRBV20-1 combines with J gene TRBJ1-5, with D possibly being TRBD1 (5 bases). Germline-derived CDR1 and CDR2 are DFQATT and SNEGSKA (reference sequence). The CDR3 has 15 amino acids. Trimming removed 4 bases at V and 9 bases at J, with 22 bases between. CDR3 coding DNA: TGCAGTGCTAAAGGTATCGGACACCGCCTGGGGCCCCAGCATTTT. Amino acid sequence: CSAKGIGHRLGPQHF.

The J gene is TRBJ1-3, the V gene TRBV7-9; TRBD1 aligns across 10 bases. Per the germline V gene, CDR1 is SEHNR and CDR2 is FQNEAQ (reference sequence). V shed 6 bases and J 6 bases; nucleotides not matched to a gene: 11. The CDR3 runs 16 residues. CDR3 in DNA: TGTGCCAGCAGACTAGACAGGGGGCCCAGCTCAAACACCATATATTTT. Protein: CASRLDRGPSSNTIYF.

The chain carries TRBV5-1 and TRBJ2-7; TRBD2 agrees at 12 bases. The CDR3 totals 15 residues. V shed 3 bases and J 13 bases; nucleotides not matched to a gene: 14. Germline-derived CDR1 and CDR2 are SGHRS and YFSETQ. The CDR3 reads CASSSTPSGGARIYV. In DNA, the CDR3 is TGCGCCAGCAGCTCAACCCCTAGCGGGGGGGCCCGTATTTACGTC.

In its sample, this clonotype was seen a few times. This chain joins TRBV7-3 and TRBJ1-1; D unresolved. CDR1 and CDR2 (germline): SGHTA, FQGTGA. V lost 5 bases and J 0 bases, leaving 10 bases between the germline ends. The CDR3 sequence is 14 residues long. The DNA of the CDR3 is TGTGCCAGCAGCCCGGCGGGGATGAACACTGAAGCTTTCTTT. As protein: CASSPAGMNTEAFF. Filled out from reference TRBV7-3 and TRBJ1-1, the complete variable domain reads GAGVSQTPSNKVTEKGKYVELRCDPISGHTALYWYRQSLGQGPEFLIYFQGTGAADDSGLPNDRFFAVRPEGSVSTLKIQRTERGDSAVYLCASSPAGMNTEAFFGQGTRLTVV.